The next 21 T cell receptor beta chains were all read from a single sample in a study of tumor-infiltrating lymphocytes in primary liver carcinoma. For blood RNA, unsorted whole blood served as the source, and germline DNA was extracted too. TCR beta cDNA came from about 450 ng total RNA, primed with a constant-region primer. A slightly modified ARM-PCR protocol with three nested multiplex PCR rounds produced these TCR beta libraries. TRBV1-TRBV30 forward primers paired with a C-beta reverse primer were used in the first two PCR rounds, which ran approximately 11 cycles each. TCRdb analysed the multiplex PCR reads with MiXCR anew, one entry per CDR3 protein. The sample comprises some 200,000 distinct CDR3 sequences, 65% of which are singletons, and approximately 6.5% rests with the top ten. The sequenced material came from peripheral blood. These TCRs come from an older woman with primary liver carcinoma and hepatitis B virus infection.

Turning to this clonotype: Because it lacks the conserved phenylalanine or tryptophan at the end, this CDR3 is likely a read error. The DNA is left out, because the CDR3 cannot be placed on it with certainty; the CDR3 is given as TCRdb lists it. The chain links TRBV11-2 to TRBJ2-7; TRBD2 is the table's D call and was not checked against the DNA. Per germline, CDR1 SGHAT and CDR2 FQNNGV. The CDR3 sequence runs 18 residues, both termini included. CDR3 amino acids: CASSLDWVSLAGPCEQYL.

Concerning this clonotype itself: A read error may be the cause here, since a much bigger clone is one base away. The chain uses TRBV6-1 and TRBJ1-1, with 7 positions matching TRBD1. Germline lookup yields CDR1 MNHNS and CDR2 SASEGT. The CDR3 loop spans 13 amino acids. Here the CDR3 reads CARSRDSTLEAFF. CDR3 coding DNA: TGTGCCCGCAGCCGGGACAGCACTTTAGAAGCTTTCTTT.

As concerns this clonotype: Its ends do not fully match the called genes, so a read error is possible. This chain uses TRBV11-2 with TRBJ2-2, with D unclear. There are 13 residues in the CDR3. Germline V CDR1 and CDR2: SGHAT, FQNNGV. CDR3 coding DNA: TGTGTCAGCAGCTTAGATAGGATTGGGGAACTGTTTTTT. Translated, it gives CVSSLDRIGELFF. Using reference TRBV11-2 and TRBJ2-2 for the parts outside the CDR3, the full variable domain is EAGVAQSPRYKIIEKRQSVAFWCNPISGHATLYWYQQILGQGPKLLIQFQNNGVVDDSQLPKDRFSAERLKGVDSTLKIQPAKLEDSAVYLCVSSLDRIGELFFGEGSRLTVL.

Points on this clonotype: Because it lacks the conserved phenylalanine or tryptophan at the end, this CDR3 is likely a read error. This chain links TRBV28 with TRBJ2-3, with a tentative D call TRBD2 (7 bases). Trimming shortened V by 8 bases and J by 5 bases, and 17 bases separated the two germline ends. Germline V lookup: CDR1 MDHEN, CDR2 SYDVKM. The CDR3 loop spans 14 amino acids. CDR3: CASWGAGEGDTQYV. In DNA, the CDR3 is TGTGCCAGCTGGGGGGCGGGAGAGGGAGATACGCAGTATGTT.

Notes on this clonotype: This may arise from a read error, as a much more abundant clone is one base away. This sequence joins TRBV4-1 and TRBJ2-3; D gene uncertain. The CDR3 loop spans 14 amino acids. Trimming left V 1 base short and J 5 bases short, with 10 bases between. Germline assignment: CDR1 MGHRA and CDR2 YSYEKL. The CDR3 here is CASSQVHEVDTQYF. The CDR3 nucleotides read TGCGCCAGCAGCCAAGTACATGAGGTAGATACGCAGTATTTT.

In DNA form, the CDR3 reads TGTGCCTGCGGCCCAGGGACTAGCGACACAGATACGCAGTATTTT. It encodes CACGPGTSDTDTQYF. The J gene is TRBJ2-3, the V gene TRBV11-3; 10 bases are a match to TRBD2. The CDR3 runs to 15 residues. The ends lost 11 bases at V and 2 bases at J; junction bases unmatched: 10. Germline-derived CDR1 and CDR2 are SGHNT and YENEEA.

Concerning this clonotype itself: A much larger clone lies a single base off, so this may be a read error. This chain joins TRBV4-2 and TRBJ1-1; no definite D call. CDR3 size: 13 residues. The germline gives CDR1 LGHNA, CDR2 YNFKEQ. CDR3 region: CASSRRGGQEAYF. Here the CDR3 DNA reads TGTGCCAGCAGCCGAAGAGGCGGGCAGGAAGCTTACTTT.

This clonotype occurred many times. The chain has TRBV7-9 and TRBJ1-2; D is perhaps TRBD1 (6 bases). CDR3 size: 18 residues. The V gene's germline CDR1 is SEHNR and CDR2 FQNEAQ (reference sequence). The V gene lost 3 bases and the J gene lost 5 bases, with 25 bases spanning the gap. The CDR3 region is CASSFYREVSRVPYGYTF. The CDR3 coding sequence is TGTGCCAGCAGCTTTTACAGGGAGGTATCGAGAGTACCGTATGGCTACACCTTC.

The V and J genes are TRBV5-1 and TRBJ2-5; 7 bases match TRBD1. The germline CDR1 and CDR2 sequences are SGHRS and YFSETQ. V shed 0 bases and J 2 bases; nucleotides not matched to a gene: 7. This CDR3 has 16 residues. The CDR3 here is CASSLDTGAIQETQYF. The CDR3 DNA sequence: TGCGCCAGCAGCTTGGACACAGGGGCTATTCAAGAGACCCAGTACTTC.

The chain recombines TRBV6-6 with TRBJ1-1; D not resolved. This CDR3 region has 14 residues. Germline V CDR1 and CDR2: MNHNY, SVGAGI (reference sequence). Trimming stripped 6 bases from V and 5 bases from J, with 16 bases between. Here the CDR3 reads CASRVPGSQTEAFF. The CDR3 DNA reads TGTGCCAGCAGGGTCCCTGGGTCACAGACTGAAGCTTTCTTT.

About this clonotype: Because it lacks the conserved phenylalanine or tryptophan at the end, this CDR3 is likely a read error. The DNA is left out, because the CDR3 cannot be placed on it with certainty; the CDR3 is given as TCRdb lists it. This chain links TRBV11-2 with TRBJ2-3; TRBD2, the table's D call, was not compared with the DNA. Germline V CDR1 and CDR2: SGHAT, FQNNGV. From its first to its last residue, the CDR3 has 12 amino acids. This CDR3 reads CASSPAGDREYL.

Comment on this clonotype: Compared with germline, one end of the junction differs, possibly owing to a read error. V and J are TRBV11-2 and TRBJ2-1; D may be TRBD1 (6 bases). CDR3 size: 16 residues. Germline CDR1 reads SGHAT; CDR2 reads FQNNGV. CDR3 bases: TGTGCCAACAGCATAGCTCTTGGGGGCTCCCCAACGGAGCAGTTCTTC. It specifies CANSIALGGSPTEQFF.

This clonotype was recorded a few times. The chain couples TRBV6-2 or TRBV6-3 to TRBJ2-7, with 7 bases matching TRBD2. The CDR3 is made up of 15 amino acids. Trimming at V came to 7 bases and at J to 5 bases, leaving 14 bases not matched to a gene. Looked up from germline, CDR1 is MNHEY and CDR2 is SVGEGT. The CDR3, as DNA: TGTGCCAGCACCTCCACGACTAGCTACGTGAACGAGCAGTACTTC. This codes for CASTSTTSYVNEQYF.

V and J are TRBV7-9 and TRBJ1-3; 7 bases map to TRBD1. This CDR3 is built from 14 residues. V was clipped by 6 bases and J by 1 base; unmatched bases: 3. The V gene's germline CDR1 is SEHNR and CDR2 FQNEAQ (reference sequence). The CDR3 DNA reads TGTGCCAGCAGTCAGACAGGGTCTGGAAACACCATATATTTT. The encoded protein is CASSQTGSGNTIYF.

This clonotype was observed a handful of times. A much larger clone lies one base from this, so it may be a read error. The chain has TRBV4-2 and TRBJ2-1, with 9 positions matching TRBD2. Germline trimming cut 2 bases from V and 5 bases from J; bases unmatched to any gene: 7. Germline assignment: CDR1 LGHNA and CDR2 YNFKEQ. The CDR3 contains 16 residues. The CDR3 coding sequence is TGTGCCAGCAGCCAACTGGAAAGCGGGAGGCACAATGAGCAGTTCTTC. Translation: CASSQLESGRHNEQFF.

In the case of this clonotype: One end of the junction varies from germline; a read error may be responsible. The rearrangement uses TRBV6-5 and TRBJ2-5, with TRBD1 matching 8 bases. Germline V gene sequence: CDR1 MNHEY, CDR2 SVGAGI. The CDR3 consists of 14 residues. CDR3 nucleotides: TGTGCTAGCAGGGGACAGGCGATACAAGTGACCCAGTACTTC. This encodes CASRGQAIQVTQYF.

In regard to this clonotype: Sequence at one end of the junction differs from germline and may be a read error. The V gene is TRBV14, the J gene TRBJ2-7; D ambiguous. Germline V lookup: CDR1 SGHDN, CDR2 FVKESK. The CDR3 length is 16 residues. The CDR3 reads CASSQDIFDGTYDQYF. CDR3 sequence (DNA): TGTGCCAGCAGCCAAGATATTTTCGACGGAACCTACGATCAGTACTTC.

This clonotype was counted only a few times. A much larger clonotype is one base distant, so this may be a read error. This sequence joins TRBV6-1 and TRBJ2-1, with TRBD2 identical over 10 bases. From germline, CDR1 is MNHNS and CDR2 SASEGT. CDR3 length equals 13 residues. Trimming took 5 bases from V and 9 from J; bases not matched to a gene: 4. CDR3 nucleotide sequence: TGTGCCAGCAGTATTAGCGGGAGGCGTGAGCAGTTCTTC. Protein: CASSISGRREQFF.

Many counts were recorded for this clonotype. Its ends do not fully match the called genes, so a read error is possible. The V call is TRBV11-3, the J call TRBJ2-1; D is perhaps TRBD1 (5 bases). CDR1 is SGHNT and CDR2 is YENEEA in the germline V gene. The CDR3 covers 17 residues. In nucleotides, the CDR3 is TGTGCCGGCAGCCCGGAAACTGGGCGGACAAGCTACAATGAGCAGTTCTTC. It codes for CAGSPETGRTSYNEQFF.

V is TRBV11-3 and J is TRBJ2-7, with 8 bases lining up with TRBD2. CDR3 size: 17 residues. The V and J ends lost 1 base and 4 bases, in that order; junction bases with no gene match: 12. Germline CDR1 is SGHNT and CDR2 is YENEEA. The CDR3 sequence is CASSLVFLREDGYEQYF. The CDR3 DNA reads TGTGCCAGCAGCTTAGTGTTCTTGCGGGAGGACGGTTACGAGCAGTACTTC.

In the case of this clonotype: This could be a read error, since a much larger clone is one nucleotide away. The V and J genes are TRBV12-3 or TRBV12-4 and TRBJ2-3, with D possibly being TRBD1 (5 bases). The CDR3 extends over 12 amino acids. CDR3 DNA sequence: TGTGCCACCGGTAGGGGTACAGATACGCAGTTTTTT. Amino acid sequence: CATGRGTDTQFF.